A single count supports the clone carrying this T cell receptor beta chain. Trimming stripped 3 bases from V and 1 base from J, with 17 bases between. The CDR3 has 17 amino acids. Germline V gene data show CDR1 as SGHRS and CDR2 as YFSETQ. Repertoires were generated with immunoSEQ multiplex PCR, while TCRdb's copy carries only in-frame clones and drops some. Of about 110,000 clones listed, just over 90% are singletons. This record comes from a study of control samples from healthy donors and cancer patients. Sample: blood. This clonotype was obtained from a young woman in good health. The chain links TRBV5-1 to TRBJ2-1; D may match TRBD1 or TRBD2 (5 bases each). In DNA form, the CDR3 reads TGCGCCAGCAGCTGGGGGTCCCAACGGGGTTCCTACAATGAGCAGTTCTTC. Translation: CASSWGSQRGSYNEQFF.